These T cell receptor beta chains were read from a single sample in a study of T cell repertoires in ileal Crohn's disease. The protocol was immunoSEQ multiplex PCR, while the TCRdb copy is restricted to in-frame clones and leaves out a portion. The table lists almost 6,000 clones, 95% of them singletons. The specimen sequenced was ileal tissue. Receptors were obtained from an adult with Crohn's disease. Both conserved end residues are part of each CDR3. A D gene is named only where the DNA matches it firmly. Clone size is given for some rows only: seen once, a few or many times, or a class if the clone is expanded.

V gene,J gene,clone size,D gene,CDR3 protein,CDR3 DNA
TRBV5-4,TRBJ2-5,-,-,CATSHGGDQETQYF,TGTGCCACTAGTCACGGCGGGGACCAAGAGACCCAGTACTTC
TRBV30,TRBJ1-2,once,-,CAWSVGRVNGYTF,TGTGCCTGGAGTGTGGGCAGGGTTAATGGCTACACCTTC
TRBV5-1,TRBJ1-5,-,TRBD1,CASSLDGDRSQPQHF,TGCGCCAGCAGCTTGGACGGGGACAGAAGTCAGCCCCAGCATTTT
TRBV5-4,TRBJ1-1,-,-,CASSGLNTEAFF,TGTGCCAGCTCGGGGTTGAACACTGAAGCTTTCTTT
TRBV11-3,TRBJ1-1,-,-,CASSKEGGRGTEAFF,TGTGCCAGCAGCAAAGAGGGGGGGCGAGGCACTGAAGCTTTCTTT
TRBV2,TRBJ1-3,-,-,CASSDFEGSGNTIYF,TGTGCCAGCAGTGACTTCGAGGGCTCTGGAAACACCATATATTTT
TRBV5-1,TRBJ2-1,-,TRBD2,CASSLASSGGEEQFF,TGCGCCAGCAGCTTGGCGTCTAGCGGGGGGGAAGAGCAGTTCTTC
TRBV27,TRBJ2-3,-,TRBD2,CASSLGLARDTQYF,TGTGCCAGCAGTTTGGGACTAGCAAGAGATACGCAGTATTTT
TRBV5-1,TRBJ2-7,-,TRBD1,CASSLVPDRAHEQYF,TGCGCCAGCAGCCTCGTACCGGACAGGGCCCACGAGCAGTACTTC
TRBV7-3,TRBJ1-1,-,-,CASSSTGPDTEAFF,TGTGCCAGCAGCTCGACAGGTCCGGACACTGAAGCTTTCTTT
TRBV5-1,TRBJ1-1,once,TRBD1,CASSTGTGGTEAFF,TGCGCCAGCAGCACCGGGACAGGGGGCACTGAAGCTTTCTTT
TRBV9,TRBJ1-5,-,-,CASLLAGGNQPQHF,TGTGCCAGCTTGTTAGCCGGGGGCAATCAGCCCCAGCATTTT
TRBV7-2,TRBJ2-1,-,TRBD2,CASTTGGVNEQFF,TGTGCCAGCACCACCGGGGGGGTCAATGAGCAGTTCTTC
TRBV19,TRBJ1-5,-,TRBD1,CASRDRALQPQHF,TGTGCCAGTAGGGACAGGGCCCTCCAGCCCCAGCATTTT
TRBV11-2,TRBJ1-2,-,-,CASSPYTGGYGYTF,TGTGCCAGCAGCCCATATACCGGGGGCTATGGCTACACCTTC
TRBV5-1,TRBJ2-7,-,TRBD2,CASSTGTSGGAGEQYF,TGCGCCAGCAGCACCGGGACTAGCGGGGGGGCCGGCGAGCAGTACTTC
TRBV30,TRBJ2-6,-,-,CAWSVETAGANVLTF,TGTGCCTGGAGTGTGGAGACAGCTGGGGCCAACGTCCTGACTTTC
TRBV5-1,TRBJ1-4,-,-,CASSYDRSEKLFF,TGCGCCAGCAGCTACGACAGGTCTGAAAAACTGTTTTTT
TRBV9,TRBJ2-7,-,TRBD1,CASSPRDSPGYEQYF,TGTGCCAGCAGCCCACGGGACAGTCCGGGGTACGAGCAGTACTTC
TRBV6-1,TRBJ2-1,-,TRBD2,CASSETLWTSGSGGQFF,TGTGCCAGCAGTGAAACATTGTGGACTAGCGGTTCTGGGGGGCAGTTCTTC
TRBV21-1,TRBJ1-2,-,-,CASSKGGPGTASNYGYTF,TGTGCCAGCAGCAAAGGCGGCCCCGGGACAGCGTCTAACTATGGCTACACCTTC
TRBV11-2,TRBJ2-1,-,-,CASSFLTAYNEQFF,TGTGCCAGCAGCTTTCTGACAGCCTACAATGAGCAGTTCTTC
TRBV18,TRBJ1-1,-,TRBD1,CASSPFDRGADTEAFF,TGTGCCAGCTCACCCTTCGACAGGGGAGCGGACACTGAAGCTTTCTTT
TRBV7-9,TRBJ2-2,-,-,CASRETAGELFF,TGTGCCAGCAGGGAGACAGCCGGGGAGCTGTTTTTT
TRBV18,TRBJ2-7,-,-,CASSQGLKGYEQYF,TGTGCCAGCTCACAGGGGTTAAAAGGATACGAGCAGTACTTC
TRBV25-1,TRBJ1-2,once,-,CASSVAGASLGYTF,TGTGCCAGCAGTGTCGCAGGGGCCTCCCTTGGCTACACCTTC
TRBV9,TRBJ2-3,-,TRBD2,CASSPSAGGTADTQYF,TGTGCCAGCAGCCCCTCAGCGGGGGGCACCGCAGATACGCAGTATTTT
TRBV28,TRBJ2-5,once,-,CASSPRGAFQETQYF,TGTGCCAGCAGTCCCCGGGGGGCCTTCCAAGAGACCCAGTACTTC
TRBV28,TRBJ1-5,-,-,CASSLDPRGGATSSNQPQHF,TGTGCCAGCAGTCTAGACCCCCGGGGGGGCGCGACGTCAAGCAATCAGCCCCAGCATTTT
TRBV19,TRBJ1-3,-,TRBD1,CASSKGQHNSGNTIYF,TGTGCCAGTAGTAAGGGACAGCATAACTCTGGAAACACCATATATTTT
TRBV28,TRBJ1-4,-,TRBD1,CASSPDRGDEKLFF,TGTGCCAGCAGTCCCGACAGGGGTGACGAAAAACTGTTTTTT
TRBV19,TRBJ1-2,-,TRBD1,CASSSTGGAIYGYTF,TGTGCCAGTAGTAGTACAGGGGGCGCGATCTATGGCTACACCTTC
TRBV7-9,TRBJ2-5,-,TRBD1,CASSLPGQLQETQYF,TGTGCCAGCAGCTTACCGGGACAGTTACAAGAGACCCAGTACTTC
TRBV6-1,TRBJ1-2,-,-,CASSEYSNTF,TGTGCCAGCAGTGAATATTCTAACACCTTC
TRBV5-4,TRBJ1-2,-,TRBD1,CASNGQGVAGYTF,TGTGCCAGCAATGGACAGGGGGTGGCTGGCTACACCTTC
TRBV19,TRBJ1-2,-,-,CASRGGLANYGYTF,TGTGCCAGTCGGGGGGGCTTAGCTAACTATGGCTACACCTTC
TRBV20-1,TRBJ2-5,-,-,CSARDQKTQYF,TGCAGTGCTAGAGACCAGAAGACCCAGTACTTC
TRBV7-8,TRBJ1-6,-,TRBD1,CASSSVPGQSYNSPLHF,TGTGCCAGCAGCTCAGTCCCGGGACAGAGTTATAATTCACCCCTCCACTTT
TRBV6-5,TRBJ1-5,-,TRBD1,CASRDRDQPQHF,TGTGCCAGCAGGGACAGGGATCAGCCCCAGCATTTT
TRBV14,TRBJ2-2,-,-,CASTPYAANTGELFF,TGTGCCAGCACCCCCTATGCGGCAAACACCGGGGAGCTGTTTTTT
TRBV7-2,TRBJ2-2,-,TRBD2,CARPGSGGGGNTGELFF,TGTGCCCGACCCGGTTCGGGCGGGGGGGGAAACACCGGGGAGCTGTTTTTT
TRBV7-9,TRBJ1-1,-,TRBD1,CASSRGQGEARAFF,TGTGCCAGCAGCCGAGGACAGGGAGAGGCGCGGGCTTTCTTT
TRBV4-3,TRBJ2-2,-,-,CASSQHARGPNTGELFF,TGCGCCAGCAGCCAACACGCGCGGGGGCCTAACACCGGGGAGCTGTTTTTT
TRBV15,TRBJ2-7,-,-,CATSRGYGDTYEQYF,TGTGCCACCAGCAGAGGATACGGGGACACCTACGAGCAGTACTTC
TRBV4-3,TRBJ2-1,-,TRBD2,CASSQDLYSGGANEQFF,TGCGCCAGCAGCCAAGATCTCTATAGCGGGGGGGCCAATGAGCAGTTCTTC
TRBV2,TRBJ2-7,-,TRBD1,CASMSGQPSTKQYF,TGTGCCAGCATGTCGGGACAGCCCTCTACGAAGCAGTACTTC
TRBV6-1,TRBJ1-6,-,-,CASRAGLGSPLHF,TGTGCCAGCCGCGCAGGGCTGGGCTCACCCCTCCACTTT
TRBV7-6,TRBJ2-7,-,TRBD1,CASSLEAGGPYEQYF,TGTGCCAGCAGCTTAGAGGCAGGGGGCCCCTACGAGCAGTACTTC
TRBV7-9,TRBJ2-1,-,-,CASSLIGGSYNEQFF,TGTGCCAGCAGCTTAATCGGAGGGTCCTACAATGAGCAGTTCTTC
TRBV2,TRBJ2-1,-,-,CASSPPGTGYNEQFF,TGTGCCAGCAGCCCCCCCGGGACTGGTTACAATGAGCAGTTCTTC
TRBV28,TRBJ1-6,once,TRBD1,CASSLGGTGYTPLHF,TGTGCCAGCAGTTTAGGGGGGACAGGCTATACACCCCTCCACTTT
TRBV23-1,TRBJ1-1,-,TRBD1,CASSKTGTGDGRTEAFF,TGCGCCAGCAGTAAAACCGGGACAGGGGACGGGAGAACTGAAGCTTTCTTT
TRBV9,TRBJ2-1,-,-,CASSIRTDNNEQFF,TGTGCCAGCAGCATTCGGACAGACAACAATGAGCAGTTCTTC
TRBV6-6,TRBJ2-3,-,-,CASLRDRTDTQYF,TGTGCCAGCCTAAGAGACAGAACAGATACGCAGTATTTT
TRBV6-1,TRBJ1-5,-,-,CASSESGIQPQHF,TGTGCCAGCAGTGAATCGGGTATTCAGCCCCAGCATTTT